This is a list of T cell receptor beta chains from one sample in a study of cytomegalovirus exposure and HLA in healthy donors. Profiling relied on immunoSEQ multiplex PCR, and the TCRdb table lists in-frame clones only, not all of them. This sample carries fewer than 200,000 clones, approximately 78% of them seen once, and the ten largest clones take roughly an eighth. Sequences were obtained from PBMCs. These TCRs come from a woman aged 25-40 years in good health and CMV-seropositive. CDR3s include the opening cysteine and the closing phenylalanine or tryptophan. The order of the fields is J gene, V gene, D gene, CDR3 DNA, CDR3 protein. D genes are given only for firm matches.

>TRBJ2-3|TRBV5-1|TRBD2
TGCGCCAGCAGCGTCCAACTAGCGAAAGGCACAGATACGCAGTATTTT
CASSVQLAKGTDTQYF
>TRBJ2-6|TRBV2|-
TGTGCCAAGGCAGGGTCTGGGGCCAACGTCCTGACTTTC
CAKAGSGANVLTF
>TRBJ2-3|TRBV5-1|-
TGCGCCAGCAGCTTTCAGGGCTCCGTTGGAGATACGCAGTATTTT
CASSFQGSVGDTQYF
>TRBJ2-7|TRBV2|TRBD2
TGTGCCAGCAGTGAAAGAGGACTAGCGGGAGGAGGGCAGTACTTC
CASSERGLAGGGQYF
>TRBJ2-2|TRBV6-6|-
TGTGCCAGCAGTGTACTTATCGGGGAGCTGTTTTTT
CASSVLIGELFF
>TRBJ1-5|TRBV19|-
TGTGCCAGTAGTATCCGGCCCGAGGCGAATCAGCCCCAGCATTTT
CASSIRPEANQPQHF
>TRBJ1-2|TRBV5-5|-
TGTGCCAGCAGCTTACAGGGACACCTAAGGAGTGGCTACACCTTC
CASSLQGHLRSGYTF
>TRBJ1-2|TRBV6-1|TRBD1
TGTGCCAGCCGAGAAACAGGGGGGCATGGCTACACCTTC
CASRETGGHGYTF
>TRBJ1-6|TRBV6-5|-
TGTGCCAGCAGTTTACAGGGCACCTTACCCCTCCACTTT
CASSLQGTLPLHF
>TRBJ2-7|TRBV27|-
TGTGCCAGCAGTTTACGTCTCGGACAGTCCGCCTACGAGCAGTACTTC
CASSLRLGQSAYEQYF
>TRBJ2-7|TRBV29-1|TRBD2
TGCAGCGCCTTGACTAGCGGCTCCTACGAGCAGTACTTC
CSALTSGSYEQYF
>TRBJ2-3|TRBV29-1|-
TGCAGCGTTGTACAGTGGGCCGGCACAGATACGCAGTATTTT
CSVVQWAGTDTQYF